Listed below are T cell receptor beta chains from one sample, sequenced in a study of long-term antiretroviral therapy in people with HIV. Data came from immunoSEQ multiplex PCR; TCRdb stores just in-frame clones and leaves some out. The table shows some 14,000 clones, with 70% to 85% occurring only once. The starting material was unsorted PBMCs, obtained just before starting antiretroviral therapy. The origin of the receptors is a man aged 40-50 years with HIV. CDR3s include the opening cysteine and the closing phenylalanine or tryptophan. The D gene is left open where the match is weak. Rows may omit the clone size; those that give it use once, few, many or a size class.

J: TRBJ2-5
V: TRBV9
D: TRBD1
size: -
DNA: TGTGCCAGCAGCGATCCCTCGACAGGGTCGGAGACCCAGTACTTC
CDR3: CASSDPSTGSETQYF

J: TRBJ1-4
V: TRBV11-2
D: TRBD1
size: once
DNA: TGTGCCAGCAGCCGCAGGGGGCGAGCAACTAATGAAAAACTGTTTTTT
CDR3: CASSRRGRATNEKLFF

J: TRBJ2-7
V: TRBV29-1
D: TRBD2
size: -
DNA: TGCAGCGTGGCTCGGACTAGCGGGAGACTCGACGAGCAGTACTTC
CDR3: CSVARTSGRLDEQYF

J: TRBJ2-1
V: TRBV7-9
D: TRBD1
size: -
DNA: TGTGCCAGCAGCTTAGATAACGATTATCCATCGGGACAGCCGCAGTTCTTC
CDR3: CASSLDNDYPSGQPQFF

J: TRBJ2-7
V: TRBV4-1
D: -
size: -
DNA: TGCGCCAGCAGCCCTCAGGGACGGATCTACGAGCAGTACTTC
CDR3: CASSPQGRIYEQYF

J: TRBJ2-1
V: TRBV5-4
D: TRBD1
size: -
DNA: TGTGCCAGCAGCCCAAGCTTGACAGGGTCACAGTTCTTC
CDR3: CASSPSLTGSQFF

J: TRBJ1-2
V: TRBV4-1
D: -
size: -
DNA: TGCGCCAGCAGCCAAGATGGTTTGGGCTCCTATGGCTACACCTTC
CDR3: CASSQDGLGSYGYTF

J: TRBJ2-1
V: TRBV11-3
D: TRBD2
size: -
DNA: TGTGCCAGCAGCTTAGTAGCGGGGGGTTACAATGAGCAGTTCTTC
CDR3: CASSLVAGGYNEQFF

J: TRBJ1-5
V: TRBV30
D: TRBD1
size: -
DNA: TGTGCCTGGAGGCCCGGAGGGGGCAGTCAGCCCCAGCATTTT
CDR3: CAWRPGGGSQPQHF

J: TRBJ1-2
V: TRBV28
D: TRBD1
size: -
DNA: TGTGCCAGCAGTTTACCCGGGGACAGGGGGTGGGATGGCTACACCTTC
CDR3: CASSLPGDRGWDGYTF

J: TRBJ2-7
V: TRBV15
D: TRBD1
size: -
DNA: TGTGCCACCAGCAGAGATAAGTTGTACAGGGGCTCCTACGAGCAGTACTTC
CDR3: CATSRDKLYRGSYEQYF

J: TRBJ1-2
V: TRBV5-5
D: TRBD1
size: -
DNA: TGTGCCAGCAGCTGGGACAGGGTTCATCACACCTTC
CDR3: CASSWDRVHHTF

J: TRBJ2-3
V: TRBV5-1
D: TRBD2
size: -
DNA: TGCGCCAGCAGCTTGGTTCTAGCGGACCCCACAGATACGCAGTATTTT
CDR3: CASSLVLADPTDTQYF

J: TRBJ1-2
V: TRBV2
D: -
size: few
DNA: TGTGCCACCCAAGGGTTCGGTGGCTACACCTTC
CDR3: CATQGFGGYTF

J: TRBJ2-6
V: TRBV7-3
D: -
size: -
DNA: TGTGCCAGCAGCTTAGTCGGCAGTGCCTCTGGGGCCAACGTCCTGACTTTC
CDR3: CASSLVGSASGANVLTF

J: TRBJ1-1
V: TRBV18
D: -
size: -
DNA: TGTGCCAGCTCACCACCCTTTGGCGGGAGGGTCACTGAAGCTTTCTTT
CDR3: CASSPPFGGRVTEAFF

J: TRBJ1-1
V: TRBV19
D: -
size: -
DNA: TGTGCCAGTAGTATTCAACCGGGCGAGCTCGACACTGAAGCTTTCTTT
CDR3: CASSIQPGELDTEAFF

J: TRBJ1-5
V: TRBV19
D: -
size: -
DNA: TGTGCCAGGCCACGCTCGGTATGTCAGCCCCAGCATTTT
CDR3: CARPRSVCQPQHF

J: TRBJ1-2
V: TRBV27
D: -
size: few
DNA: TGTGCCACCAGTCGTGGGGGGCTTTATGGCTACACCTTC
CDR3: CATSRGGLYGYTF

J: TRBJ1-5
V: TRBV27
D: TRBD1
size: -
DNA: TGTGCCAGCAGGCAGGGGGCGAATCAGCCCCAGCATTTT
CDR3: CASRQGANQPQHF

J: TRBJ2-1
V: TRBV5-1
D: TRBD1
size: once
DNA: TGCGCCAGCAGCCCCTGGGACAGGACTTACAATGAGCAGTTCTTC
CDR3: CASSPWDRTYNEQFF

J: TRBJ2-2
V: TRBV6-1
D: TRBD1
size: -
DNA: TGTGCCAGCAGTGCCCAGGGGGCTCAGGGCACCGGGGAGCTGTTTTTT
CDR3: CASSAQGAQGTGELFF

J: TRBJ2-6
V: TRBV5-1
D: -
size: -
DNA: TGCGCCAGTGAACAGGGATCTGGGGCCAACGTCCTGACTTTC
CDR3: CASEQGSGANVLTF

J: TRBJ1-3
V: TRBV7-9
D: TRBD1
size: -
DNA: TGTGCCAGCAGCACCGGGACAGGTGGAAACACCATATATTTT
CDR3: CASSTGTGGNTIYF

J: TRBJ2-1
V: TRBV4-1
D: TRBD2
size: few
DNA: TGCGCCAGCAGCCAATCTTTAGCGGGGGGGCCCTACAATGAGCAGTTCTTC
CDR3: CASSQSLAGGPYNEQFF

J: TRBJ2-1
V: TRBV27
D: -
size: -
DNA: TGTGCCAGCAGCACGGACGTAAGCTCCTACAATGAGCAGTTCTTC
CDR3: CASSTDVSSYNEQFF

J: TRBJ1-1
V: TRBV5-6
D: -
size: -
DNA: TGTGCCAGCAGCCAACCAACGGGAGGCAGGGTACCTTACACTGAAGCTTTCTTT
CDR3: CASSQPTGGRVPYTEAFF

J: TRBJ1-5
V: TRBV18
D: TRBD1
size: -
DNA: TGTGCCAGCTCACCGAGGACAGGGTCTCAGCCCCAGCATTTT
CDR3: CASSPRTGSQPQHF

J: TRBJ2-7
V: TRBV13
D: TRBD2
size: -
DNA: TGTGCCAGCAGCCCCAGGACTAGCGGGGGGTCCTACGAGCAGTACTTC
CDR3: CASSPRTSGGSYEQYF

J: TRBJ2-7
V: TRBV28
D: TRBD1
size: -
DNA: TGTGCCAGCAGTGACAGGGACCCCTACGAGCAGTACTTC
CDR3: CASSDRDPYEQYF

J: TRBJ2-7
V: TRBV6-4
D: TRBD1
size: -
DNA: TGTGCCAGCAGCCCCATACCCGGGACAGCCCCCTACGAGCAGTACTTC
CDR3: CASSPIPGTAPYEQYF

J: TRBJ2-3
V: TRBV30
D: TRBD2
size: -
DNA: TGTGCCTGGAGCGGACTAGCGGATAGCACAGATACGCAGTATTTT
CDR3: CAWSGLADSTDTQYF

J: TRBJ2-7
V: TRBV2
D: -
size: -
DNA: TGTGCCAGCAGACTAGATACAGGGTACGGCGAGCAGTACTTC
CDR3: CASRLDTGYGEQYF

J: TRBJ2-7
V: TRBV6-6
D: TRBD1
size: -
DNA: TGTGCCAGCAGCGACTCGGACAGGGGGCATGACGAGCAGTACTTC
CDR3: CASSDSDRGHDEQYF

J: TRBJ1-4
V: TRBV30
D: -
size: -
DNA: TGTGCCTGGACAAAGGGCCTTGCAACTAATGAAAAACTGTTTTTT
CDR3: CAWTKGLATNEKLFF

J: TRBJ2-7
V: TRBV5-1
D: -
size: -
DNA: TGCGCCAGCAGCTTGGCCGAAGGACCGTGGCAGTACTTC
CDR3: CASSLAEGPWQYF

J: TRBJ2-7
V: TRBV14
D: TRBD2
size: few
DNA: TGTGCCAGCAGTTGGCTAGCGGTAATCTACGAGCAGTACTTC
CDR3: CASSWLAVIYEQYF